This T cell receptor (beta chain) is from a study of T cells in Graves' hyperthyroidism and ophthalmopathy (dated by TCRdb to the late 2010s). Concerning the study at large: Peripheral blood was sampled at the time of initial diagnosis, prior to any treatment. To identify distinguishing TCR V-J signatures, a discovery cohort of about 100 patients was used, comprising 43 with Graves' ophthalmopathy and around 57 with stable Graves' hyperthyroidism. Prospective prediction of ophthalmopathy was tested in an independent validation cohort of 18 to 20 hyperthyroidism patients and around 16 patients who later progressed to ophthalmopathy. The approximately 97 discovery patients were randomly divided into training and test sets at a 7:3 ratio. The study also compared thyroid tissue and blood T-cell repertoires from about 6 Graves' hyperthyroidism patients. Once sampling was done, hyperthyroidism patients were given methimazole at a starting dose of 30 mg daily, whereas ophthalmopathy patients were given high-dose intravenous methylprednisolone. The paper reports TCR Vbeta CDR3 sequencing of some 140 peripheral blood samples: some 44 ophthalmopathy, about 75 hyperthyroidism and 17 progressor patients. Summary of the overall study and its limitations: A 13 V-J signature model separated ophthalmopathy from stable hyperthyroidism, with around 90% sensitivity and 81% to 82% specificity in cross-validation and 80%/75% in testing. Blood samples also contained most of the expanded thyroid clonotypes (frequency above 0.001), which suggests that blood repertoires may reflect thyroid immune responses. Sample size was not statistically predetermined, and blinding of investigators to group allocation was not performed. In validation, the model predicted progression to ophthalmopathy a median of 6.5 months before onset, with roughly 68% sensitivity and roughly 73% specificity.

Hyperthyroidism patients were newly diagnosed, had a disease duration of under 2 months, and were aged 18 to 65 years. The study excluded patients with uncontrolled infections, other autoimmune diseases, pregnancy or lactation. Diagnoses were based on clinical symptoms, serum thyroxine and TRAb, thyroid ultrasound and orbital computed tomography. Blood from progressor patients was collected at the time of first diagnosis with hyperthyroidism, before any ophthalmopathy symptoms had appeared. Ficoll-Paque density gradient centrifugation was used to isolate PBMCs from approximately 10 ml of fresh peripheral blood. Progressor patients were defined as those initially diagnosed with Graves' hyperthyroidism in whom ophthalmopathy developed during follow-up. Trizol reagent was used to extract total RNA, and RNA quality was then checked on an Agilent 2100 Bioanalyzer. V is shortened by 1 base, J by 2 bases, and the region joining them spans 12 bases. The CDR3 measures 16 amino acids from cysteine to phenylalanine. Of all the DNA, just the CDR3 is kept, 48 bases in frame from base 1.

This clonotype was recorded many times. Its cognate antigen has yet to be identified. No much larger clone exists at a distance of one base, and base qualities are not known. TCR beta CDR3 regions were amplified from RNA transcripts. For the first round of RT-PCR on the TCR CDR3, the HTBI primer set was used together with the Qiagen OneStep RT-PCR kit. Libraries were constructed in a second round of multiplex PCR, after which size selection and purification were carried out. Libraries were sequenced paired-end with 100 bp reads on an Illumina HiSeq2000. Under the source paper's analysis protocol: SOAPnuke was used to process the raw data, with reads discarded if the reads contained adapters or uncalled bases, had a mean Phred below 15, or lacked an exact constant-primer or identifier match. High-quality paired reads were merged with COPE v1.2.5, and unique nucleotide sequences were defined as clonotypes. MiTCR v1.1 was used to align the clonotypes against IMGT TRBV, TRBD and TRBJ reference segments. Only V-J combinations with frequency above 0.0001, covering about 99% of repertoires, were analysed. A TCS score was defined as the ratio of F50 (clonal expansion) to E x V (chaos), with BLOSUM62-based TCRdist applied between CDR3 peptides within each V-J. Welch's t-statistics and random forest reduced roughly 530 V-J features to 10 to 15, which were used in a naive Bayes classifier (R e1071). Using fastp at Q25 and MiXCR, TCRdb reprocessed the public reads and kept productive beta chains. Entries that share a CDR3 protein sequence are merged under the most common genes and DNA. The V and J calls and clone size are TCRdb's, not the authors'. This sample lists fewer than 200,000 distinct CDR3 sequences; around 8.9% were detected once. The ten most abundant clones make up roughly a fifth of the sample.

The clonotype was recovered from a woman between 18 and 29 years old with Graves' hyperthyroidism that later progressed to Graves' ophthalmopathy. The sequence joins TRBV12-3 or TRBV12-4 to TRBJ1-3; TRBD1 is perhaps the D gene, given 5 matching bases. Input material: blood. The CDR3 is CASSLVTGRPGNTIYF. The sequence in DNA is TGTGCCAGCAGTTTAGTAACGGGGCGTCCTGGAAACACCATATATTTT.